This record concerns one T cell receptor (beta chain) sequence. Its antigen is not identified. The entry originates in a study of beta chain features in type 1 diabetes. General study results and limits: A moderate, significant TCRB CDR3 shortening appeared in type 1 diabetes across four CD4+ subsets. Overrepresentation of cells with high TCR expression could result from cDNA sequencing. The similarity of naive, central memory and Treg TCRB repertoires appeared greater among patients than among healthy donors.

In germline, CDR1 is ENHRY, CDR2 SYGVKD. Trimming cost V 6 bases and J 5 bases; bases outside gene matches: 7. The CDR3 runs to 13 residues. The isolated RNA, all of it, was reverse transcribed, so expressed TCRB transcripts were what got sequenced. Profiled with immunoSEQ multiplex PCR; TCRdb holds only in-frame clones, not every one. The table records roughly 240,000 clones, over 65% of them present only once. The rearrangement uses TRBV10-3 and TRBJ2-7; TRBD2 aligns across 7 bases. The clonotype originates from a young man in good health. The sample was naive CD4+ T cells from blood. The CDR3 protein is CAISTGGRNEQYF. The CDR3 nucleotides are TGTGCCATCAGCACGGGGGGTAGGAACGAGCAGTACTTC.